This T cell receptor beta chain was recovered during a study of CD8 T cells in Susac syndrome. Regarding the study as a whole: There were 15 to 20 Susac-specific public clones in total CD8+ repertoires and several in CD8+ TEMRA repertoires. Among people with Susac, CD8+ clonal expansion was greatest in TEMRA cells and active patients.

Trimming took off 1 base at V and 2 bases at J, with 18 bases between the two ends. Germline V gene data show CDR1 as SGHAT and CDR2 as FQNNGV. The CDR3 sequence is 18 residues long. With random hexamers, reverse transcription was performed on about 0.45 to 1 ug of RNA. An immunoSEQ multiplex PCR generated amplified TCR beta CDR3 products spanning 54 Vbeta and 13 Jbeta. TCRdb passed the immunoSEQ multiplex PCR reads through MiXCR, listing each CDR3 protein once. The sample includes roughly 110,000 distinct CDR3 sequences, approximately 94% of them seen just once. Note on this clonotype: Its cognate antigen is unknown.

TEMRA cells underwent FACS enrichment and CD8+ and CD4+ T cells underwent negative isolation. The receptor's source is a human donor with Susac syndrome. Sequenced material: CD8+ T cells from PBMCs. J is TRBJ1-5 and V is TRBV11-2, with D maybe TRBD1 (5 bases). The CDR3 loop is CASSLAMEVGTCNQPQHF. CDR3 sequence (DNA): TGTGCCAGCAGCTTAGCGATGGAGGTAGGGACGTGCAATCAGCCCCAGCATTTT.